These 11 T cell receptor beta chains were all obtained from the same sample, sequenced in a study of blood T cell repertoires in COVID-19. The assay was immunoSEQ multiplex PCR, and TCRdb's table has in-frame clones only and misses some. The sample lists approximately 290,000 clones, approximately 85% occurring once. The sequencing input was peripheral blood. The origin of the receptors is a human donor with COVID-19, enrolled during active disease. The donor label of this sample is uncertain.

The J gene is TRBJ1-4, the V gene TRBV7-8; D remains ambiguous. The V end lost 2 bases, the J end lost 5 bases, and 15 bases lay between the germline ends. The V gene's germline CDR1 is SGHVS and CDR2 FQNEAQ. CDR3 length: 16 residues. The CDR3 sequence is CASSLLGQLLNEKLFF. CDR3 DNA sequence: TGTGCCAGCAGCTTACTGGGCCAGCTTTTGAATGAAAAACTGTTTTTT.

This chain uses TRBV25-1 with TRBJ2-1, with 8 bases that match TRBD1. The CDR3 contains 15 residues. V lost 4 bases and J lost 1; bases outside the gene matches: 3. Per the germline V gene, CDR1 is MGHDK and CDR2 is SYGVNS. CDR3 loop: CASSARTGSYNEQFF. The DNA for the CDR3 is TGTGCCAGCAGTGCCCGGACAGGGTCCTACAATGAGCAGTTCTTC. The variable domain in full, completed from reference TRBV25-1 and TRBJ2-1, reads EADIYQTPRYLVIGTGKKITLECSQTMGHDKMYWYQQDPGMELHLIHYSYGVNSTEKGDLSSESTVSRIRTEHFPLTLESARPSHTSQYLCASSARTGSYNEQFFGPGTRLTVL.

J is TRBJ1-1 and V is TRBV6-5, with a possible D match to TRBD1 (6 bases). V gave up 0 bases and J gave up 5 bases, with 16 bases separating them. Looked up from germline, CDR1 is MNHEY and CDR2 is SVGAGI. CDR3 length equals 16 residues. CDR3 protein: CASSYSISFRGTEAFF. The CDR3 nucleotides read TGTGCCAGCAGTTACTCGATCAGTTTTAGGGGGACTGAAGCTTTCTTT.

The rearrangement joins TRBV6-1 to TRBJ1-6; TRBD1 agrees at 7 bases. Losses at the gene ends were 0 bases for V and 6 bases for J; bases not matched to a gene: 11. The germline CDR1 and CDR2 sequences are MNHNS and SASEGT. This CDR3 is 18 amino acids long. The CDR3 reads CASSEAGWKGASNSPLHF. The CDR3, as DNA: TGTGCCAGCAGTGAAGCGGGTTGGAAGGGGGCCAGTAATTCACCCCTCCACTTT.

The chain has TRBV3-1 (or the pseudogene TRBV3-2) and TRBJ2-3; 10 bases align to TRBD2. The trim removed 4 bases at V and 5 bases at J, leaving 3 bases unmatched. The CDR3 totals 14 residues. Germline V gives CDR1 LGHDT, CDR2 YNNKEL (reference sequence). The CDR3 loop reads CASSLSGRGDTQYF. CDR3 nucleotides: TGTGCCAGCAGCCTGAGCGGGAGGGGAGATACGCAGTATTTT.

This chain connects TRBV2 to TRBJ2-5, with TRBD1 as a possible D gene (5 bases). Per germline, CDR1 SNHLY and CDR2 FYNNEI. Trimming left V 8 bases short and J 2 bases short, with 12 bases between. The CDR3 is 13 residues long. In DNA, the CDR3 is TGTGCCAGCCCCGTGACAGCTCAAGAGACCCAGTACTTC. Its translation: CASPVTAQETQYF. Variable domain in full (rest from reference TRBV2 and TRBJ2-5): EPEVTQTPSHQVTQMGQEVILRCVPISNHLYFYWYRQILGQKVEFLVSFYNNEISEKSEIFDDQFSVERPDGSNFTLKIRSTKLEDSAMYFCASPVTAQETQYFGPGTRLLVL.

J is TRBJ2-7 and V is TRBV7-2, with 10 nucleotides matching TRBD2. The CDR3 is 14 residues long. Germline V gene data show CDR1 as SGHTA and CDR2 as FQGNSA. V trimming: 3 bases; J trimming: 6 bases; junction bases outside the gene matches: 5. The CDR3 sequence is CASSFTSGNGEQYF. In nucleotides, the CDR3 is TGTGCCAGCAGCTTCACTAGCGGGAATGGCGAGCAGTACTTC.

This clone has only a few counts. V and J are TRBV11-2 and TRBJ1-1, with a possible D match to TRBD1 (5 bases). Per the germline V gene, CDR1 is SGHAT and CDR2 is FQNNGV. There are 13 residues in the CDR3. V lost 0 bases to trimming and J lost 7 bases, with 9 bases between them. The chain's CDR3 is CASSLDRGSEAFF. In DNA form, the CDR3 reads TGTGCCAGCAGCTTAGATCGGGGGAGTGAAGCTTTCTTT.

This chain links TRBV2 with TRBJ1-3, with 9 positions matching TRBD1. This CDR3 comprises 16 residues. Germline values: CDR1 SNHLY, CDR2 FYNNEI. V was clipped by 3 bases and J by 1 base; unmatched bases: 4. The CDR3: CASSEDRGMSGNTIYF. CDR3 DNA: TGTGCCAGCAGTGAGGACAGGGGAATGTCTGGAAACACCATATATTTT.

The genes are TRBV4-1 and TRBJ1-5; possible D gene TRBD1, 6 bases. The germline CDR1 and CDR2 sequences are MGHRA and YSYEKL. Trimming took 2 bases from V and 2 from J, leaving 10 bases between them. The CDR3 loop spans 15 amino acids. CDR3 in amino acids: CASSQNPGGNQPQHF. Written as DNA, the CDR3 is TGCGCCAGCAGCCAAAACCCAGGGGGCAATCAGCCCCAGCATTTT.

V gene TRBV19 combines with J gene TRBJ2-5, with TRBD1 identical over 10 bases. Trimming at V came to 0 bases and at J to 2 bases, leaving 3 bases not matched to a gene. CDR1 LNHDA and CDR2 SQIVND come from the germline V gene (reference sequence). The CDR3 sequence is 16 residues long. CDR3 residues: CASSIDGQGGQETQYF. CDR3 coding DNA: TGTGCCAGTAGTATAGATGGACAGGGGGGTCAAGAGACCCAGTACTTC.